Described below is a single T cell receptor (beta chain) sequence and its context. As yet, its antigen is unknown. Other DNA sequences of this sample code for an identical CDR3. These data originate in a study of shared clonotypes between healthy human individuals. Study results and caveats: Naive subsets, compared against memory subsets, generally had larger estimated richness values.

Here immunoSEQ multiplex PCR was the method, and the copy in TCRdb shows in-frame clones only, minus some. The table shows some 2.3 million clones, with more than 80% occurring only once. Sequencing was carried out using naive CD4+ T cells from PBMCs. Subset given: CD45RA+ positively selected. The receptor comes from a man between 18 and 29 years old in good health. Some clones in this sample may be carry-over from other donors' samples.

In DNA, the CDR3 is TGTGCCAGCAGTTTAAGGGGCGAGACCCAGTACTTC. Translation: CASSLRGETQYF. The genes are TRBV27 and TRBJ2-5, with D perhaps TRBD1 (5 bases). The CDR3 length is 12 residues. The germline V gene encodes CDR1 MNHEY and CDR2 SMNVEV (reference sequence). Trimming took 2 bases from V and 5 from J, leaving 6 bases between them.